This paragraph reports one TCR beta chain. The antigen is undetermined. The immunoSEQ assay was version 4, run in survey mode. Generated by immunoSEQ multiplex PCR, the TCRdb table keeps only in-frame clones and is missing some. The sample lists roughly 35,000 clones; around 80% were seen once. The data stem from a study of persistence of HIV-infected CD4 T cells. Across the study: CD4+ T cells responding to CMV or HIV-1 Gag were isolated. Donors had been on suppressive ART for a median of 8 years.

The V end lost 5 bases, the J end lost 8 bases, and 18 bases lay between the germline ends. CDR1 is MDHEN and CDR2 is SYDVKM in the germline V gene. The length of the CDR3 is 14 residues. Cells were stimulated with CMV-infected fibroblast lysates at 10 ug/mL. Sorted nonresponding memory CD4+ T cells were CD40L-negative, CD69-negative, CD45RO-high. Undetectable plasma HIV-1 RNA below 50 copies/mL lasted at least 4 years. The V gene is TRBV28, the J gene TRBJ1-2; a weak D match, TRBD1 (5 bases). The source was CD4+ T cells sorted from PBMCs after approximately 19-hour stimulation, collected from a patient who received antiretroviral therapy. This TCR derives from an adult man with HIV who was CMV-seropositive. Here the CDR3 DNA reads TGTGCCAGCAGTCCGCTCCTCGGGGGAAGGGGCTACACCTTC. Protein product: CASSPLLGGRGYTF.